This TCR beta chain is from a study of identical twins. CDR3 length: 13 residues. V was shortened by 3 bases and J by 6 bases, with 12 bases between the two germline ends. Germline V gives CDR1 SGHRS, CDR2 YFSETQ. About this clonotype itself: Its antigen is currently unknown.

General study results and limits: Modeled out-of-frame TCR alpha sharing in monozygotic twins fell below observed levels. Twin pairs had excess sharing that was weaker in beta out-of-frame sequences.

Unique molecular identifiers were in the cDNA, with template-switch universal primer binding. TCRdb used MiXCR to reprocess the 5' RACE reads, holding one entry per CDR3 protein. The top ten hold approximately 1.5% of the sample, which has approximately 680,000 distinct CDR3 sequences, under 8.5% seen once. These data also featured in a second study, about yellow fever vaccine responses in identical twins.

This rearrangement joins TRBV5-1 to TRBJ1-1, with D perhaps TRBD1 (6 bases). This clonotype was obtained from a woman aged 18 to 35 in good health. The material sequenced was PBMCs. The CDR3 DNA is TGCGCCAGCAGCTCCACAGGGTCGGCTGAAGCTTTCTTT. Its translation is CASSSTGSAEAFF.